The next 26 T cell receptor beta chains were all read from a single sample in a study of blood T cell repertoires in COVID-19 (dated by TCRdb to between 2020 and 2021). To prepare the library, the immunoSEQ multiplex PCR assay was applied. TCRdb took this table from immuneACCESS and kept in-frame rearrangements with V and J called. Such tables lack part of the clones; where checked against another copy, unresolved V genes explain under half of the gap, and the rest is unexplained. The sample data list 150,000 to 190,000 clones, and about 81% of these were observed just once. The biggest ten clones account for about 7.7% of the sample. What was sequenced was PBMCs or T cells enriched from blood (not recorded which). Receptors originate from a man in his fifties or sixties who had recovered from COVID-19.

This rearrangement joins TRBV19 to TRBJ2-7; TRBD1 is a possible D gene (6 bases). V was cut by 5 bases and J by 2 bases, with 10 bases left in between. Germline CDR1 is LNHDA and CDR2 is SQIVND (reference sequence). The CDR3 has 13 amino acids. The DNA for the CDR3 is TGTGCCAGTAGTCGTAGGACAGCCTACGAGCAGTACTTC. Amino acids: CASSRRTAYEQYF.

The V gene is TRBV5-1, the J gene TRBJ1-3; tentatively, D is TRBD1 (5 bases). This CDR3 is built from 15 residues. Trimming cost V 0 bases and J 1 base, with 8 bases left between them. From germline, CDR1 is SGHRS and CDR2 YFSETQ. CDR3 DNA sequence: TGCGCCAGCAGCTTGGCAGGGTTGTCTGGAAACACCATATATTTT. The encoded protein is CASSLAGLSGNTIYF.

This clone was recorded only once. The rearrangement links TRBV4-1 to TRBJ1-4; D is ambiguous. The CDR3 covers 12 residues. CDR1 and CDR2 from the germline V gene are MGHRA and YSYEKL. V lost 1 base, J lost 8 bases, and 5 bases lay in between. CDR3 sequence reads: CASSQGREKLFF. DNA of the CDR3: TGCGCCAGCAGCCAAGGGAGGGAAAAACTGTTTTTT.

V gene TRBV12-5 combines with J gene TRBJ1-5; D is ambiguous. V was clipped by 3 bases and J by 7 bases, with 16 bases between them. CDR1 is LGHNT, CDR2 FRNRAP, per germline. This CDR3 is 15 amino acids long. CDR3 in DNA: TGTGCTAGTGGTTTACGCGACGGTGCGGGACAGCCCCAGCATTTT. Protein: CASGLRDGAGQPQHF.

V usage is TRBV10-3 and J usage is TRBJ1-6; maybe TRBD1 (5 bases). CDR3 length equals 16 residues. CDR1 and CDR2 (germline): ENHRY, SYGVKD. V was pared by 6 bases and J by 3 bases, with 15 bases between. CDR3 loop: CAISSGGGIYNSPLHF. CDR3 coding DNA: TGTGCCATCAGCTCGGGGGGAGGGATCTATAATTCACCCCTCCACTTT.

The J gene is TRBJ2-1, the V gene TRBV7-9, with TRBD2 matching 14 bases. Germline-derived CDR1 and CDR2 are SEHNR and FQNEAQ (reference sequence). This CDR3 is built from 17 residues. V dropped 1 base and J dropped 1; count of bases not matched to a gene: 0. The DNA of the CDR3 is TGTGCCAGCAGCTTAGGACTAGCGGGGGGGTCCTACAATGAGCAGTTCTTC. It translates to CASSLGLAGGSYNEQFF.

The chain has TRBV14 and TRBJ2-3; 7 bases agree with TRBD2. Germline V gene lookup returns CDR1 SGHDN and CDR2 FVKESK. The CDR3 loop spans 15 amino acids. V was pared by 4 bases and J by 1 base, with 5 bases of the junction left unmatched. CDR3 sequence: CASSLWTSGTDTQYF. CDR3 bases: TGTGCCAGCAGCCTATGGACTAGTGGCACAGATACGCAGTATTTT.

The genes are TRBV7-8 and TRBJ1-4; 8 nucleotides align to TRBD1. Trimming at V came to 5 bases and at J to 7 bases, leaving 18 bases not matched to a gene. The CDR3 is 18 residues long. Germline CDR1 reads SGHVS; CDR2 reads FQNEAQ. The CDR3 loop reads CASSNTNRAQGASEKLFF. The CDR3 DNA reads TGTGCCAGCAGCAATACGAACCGGGCCCAGGGGGCTTCTGAAAAACTGTTTTTT. The full variable domain, in which reference TRBV7-8 and TRBJ1-4 provide the parts outside the CDR3, is GAGVSQSPRYKVAKRGQDVALRCDPISGHVSLFWYQQALGQGPEFLTYFQNEAQLDKSGLPSDRFFAERPEGSVSTLKIQRTQQEDSAVYLCASSNTNRAQGASEKLFFGSGTQLSVL.

The chain is built from TRBV11-3 and TRBJ1-1, with D perhaps TRBD1 (5 bases). Germline values: CDR1 SGHNT, CDR2 YENEEA. V was cut by 2 bases and J by 3 bases, with 10 bases left in between. The CDR3 sequence is 14 residues long. CDR3 coding DNA: TGTGCCAGCAGCTTAACGGGGGTGGACACTGAAGCTTTCTTT. It yields the protein CASSLTGVDTEAFF. Looking up the rest from reference TRBV11-3 and TRBJ1-1 gives the full variable domain: EAGVVQSPRYKIIEKKQPVAFWCNPISGHNTLYWYLQNLGQGPELLIRYENEEAVDDSQLPKDRFSAERLKGVDSTLKIQPAELGDSAVYLCASSLTGVDTEAFFGQGTRLTVV.

The chain uses TRBV3-1 (or the pseudogene TRBV3-2) and TRBJ2-5; no definite D call. CDR1 LGHDT and CDR2 YNNKEL come from the germline V gene (reference sequence). The V end was cut by 2 bases, the J end by 5 bases, with 3 bases between. The CDR3 loop spans 11 amino acids. The CDR3 protein is CASSQTETQYF. The CDR3 region has the DNA TGTGCCAGCAGCCAAACTGAGACCCAGTACTTC.

The V call is TRBV18, the J call TRBJ1-1; D may be TRBD1 (5 bases). Germline CDR1 reads KGHSH; CDR2 reads LQKENI. CDR3 length: 15 residues. Trimming shortened V by 0 bases and J by 4 bases, and 12 bases separated the two germline ends. CDR3 amino acids: CASSPPKGGVTEAFF. The CDR3, as DNA: TGTGCCAGCTCACCACCGAAGGGAGGGGTCACTGAAGCTTTCTTT.

This clone appeared once. The chain links TRBV7-2 to TRBJ1-4; TRBD1 matches 8 bases. The CDR3 length is 14 residues. CDR1 SGHTA and CDR2 FQGNSA come from the germline V gene. V shed 5 bases, J shed 6 bases, and the junction held 5 bases outside the gene matches. The CDR3 sequence is CASSVRGQYEKLFF. The DNA for the CDR3 is TGTGCCAGCAGCGTCAGGGGGCAGTATGAAAAACTGTTTTTT.

DNA for the CDR3: TGCGCCAGCAGCACTAGCGGCCTTGAGCAGTTCTTC. Protein sequence: CASSTSGLEQFF. V gene TRBV5-1 combines with J gene TRBJ2-1; 8 nucleotides align to TRBD2. CDR1 is SGHRS and CDR2 is YFSETQ in the germline V gene. The CDR3 extends over 12 amino acids. V was pared by 4 bases and J by 9 bases, with 3 bases of the junction left unmatched.

The rearrangement links TRBV19 to TRBJ2-2, with D tentatively TRBD1 (7 bases). Trimming shortened V by 6 bases and J by 5 bases, and 16 bases separated the two germline ends. Germline loops: CDR1 LNHDA, CDR2 SQIVND (reference sequence). The CDR3 is 15 residues long. CDR3 nucleotides: TGTGCCAGTAGGGAGGGGACAGCCCATACCGGGGAGCTGTTTTTT. Amino acids: CASREGTAHTGELFF.

J is TRBJ1-2 and V is TRBV27; D ambiguous. Trimming removed 6 bases from V and 4 bases from J, with 15 bases in between. This CDR3 comprises 14 residues. The germline gives CDR1 MNHEY, CDR2 SMNVEV (reference sequence). This CDR3 is CASSPFRRVYGYTF. The CDR3 bases are TGTGCCAGCAGCCCTTTCAGGCGGGTCTATGGCTACACCTTC.

This chain joins TRBV27 and TRBJ1-1, with D possibly matching TRBD1 (5 bases). In germline, CDR1 is MNHEY, CDR2 SMNVEV (reference sequence). CDR3 size: 14 residues. The V gene lost 6 bases and the J gene lost 0 bases, with 11 bases spanning the gap. The CDR3 region has the DNA TGTGCCAGCAGGCAGGGACTGCTGAACACTGAAGCTTTCTTT. It encodes CASRQGLLNTEAFF.

This chain joins TRBV11-3 and TRBJ1-4; 9 nucleotides align to TRBD1. Germline V gives CDR1 SGHNT, CDR2 YENEEA. This CDR3 is 15 amino acids long. V was pared by 6 bases and J by 8 bases, with 10 bases of the junction left unmatched. As DNA, the CDR3 is TGTGCCAGCAGTCCTTCCGGGACAGGGTTGGAAAAACTGTTTTTT. Its protein product is CASSPSGTGLEKLFF.

This chain links TRBV15 with TRBJ2-7; 7 bases align to TRBD2. This CDR3 has 14 amino acids. The J segment lost 0 bases and the V segment lost 5 bases, leaving 4 bases of the junction unmatched. Germline values: CDR1 LNHNV, CDR2 YYDKDF (reference sequence). Written as DNA, the CDR3 is TGTGCCACCAGCGGGGGGGGGAGCTCCTACGAGCAGTACTTC. This encodes CATSGGGSSYEQYF.

V and J are TRBV2 and TRBJ1-2; 10 bases are shared with TRBD1. The CDR3 totals 14 residues. CDR1 SNHLY and CDR2 FYNNEI come from the germline V gene. V trimming: 7 bases; J trimming: 7 bases; junction bases outside the gene matches: 9. The CDR3, as DNA: TGTGCCAGCATAAGGACAGGGGGAAACATTGGCTACACCTTC. Translating gives CASIRTGGNIGYTF.

This clone has only one observation. This chain links TRBV2 with TRBJ2-7, with 11 positions matching TRBD1. V lost 6 bases and J lost 3; bases outside the gene matches: 4. From germline, CDR1 is SNHLY and CDR2 FYNNEI. This CDR3 is built from 14 residues. This chain's CDR3 is CASRVGQGVYEQYF. CDR3 nucleotide sequence: TGTGCCAGCAGGGTGGGACAGGGGGTCTACGAGCAGTACTTC.

To note about this clone: This specimen includes other DNA sequences encoding the same CDR3. The rearrangement joins TRBV5-1 to TRBJ1-1, with D tentatively TRBD1 (5 bases). V dropped 4 bases and J dropped 4 bases, with 14 bases sitting between them. Germline values: CDR1 SGHRS, CDR2 YFSETQ. The CDR3 has 14 amino acids. The CDR3 sequence: CASSPSGGSTEAFF. CDR3 DNA: TGCGCCAGCAGCCCGTCGGGGGGGAGCACTGAAGCTTTCTTT.

The chain joins TRBV5-6 to TRBJ2-7; D is perhaps TRBD1 (5 bases). This CDR3 contains 14 residues. Trimming left V 1 base short and J 5 bases short, with 13 bases between. In germline, CDR1 is SGHDT, CDR2 YYEEEE. CDR3 sequence (DNA): TGTGCCAGCAGCTTGAAGACGACAGCTGACGAGCAGTACTTC. As protein: CASSLKTTADEQYF.

The chain uses TRBV5-1 and TRBJ2-6; D not resolved. The CDR3 length is 14 residues. V dropped 3 bases and J dropped 0 bases, with 4 bases sitting between them. Germline lookup yields CDR1 SGHRS and CDR2 YFSETQ. In nucleotides, the CDR3 is TGCGCCAGCAGCTCCGTCTCTGGGGCCAACGTCCTGACTTTC. This encodes CASSSVSGANVLTF.

V gene TRBV11-1 combines with J gene TRBJ2-7; 8 nucleotides agree with TRBD1. CDR3 length: 14 amino acids. Germline-derived CDR1 and CDR2 are SGHAT and FQDESV (reference sequence). The V segment lost 5 bases and the J segment 5 bases; nucleotides outside the gene matches: 8. CDR3 region: CASSALGQGHEQYF. As DNA, the CDR3 is TGTGCCAGCAGCGCGCTCGGACAGGGCCACGAGCAGTACTTC.

The chain employs TRBV27 and TRBJ1-5, with 8 positions matching TRBD1. Germline CDR1 and CDR2: MNHEY and SMNVEV (reference sequence). The CDR3 has 13 residues. With 4 bases clipped from V and 5 bases from J, the junction kept 1 base outside the gene matches. The CDR3 sequence is CASSWGQDQPQHF. The CDR3 coding sequence is TGTGCCAGCAGTTGGGGACAGGATCAGCCCCAGCATTTT.

The V gene is TRBV7-3, the J gene TRBJ2-3, with 7 bases aligning to TRBD2. Germline lookup yields CDR1 SGHTA and CDR2 FQGTGA. The CDR3 contains 15 residues. V lost 3 bases, J lost 1 base, and 4 bases stayed unmatched. The DNA of the CDR3 is TGTGCCAGCAGCTTGTCTAGCGGCCGCACAGATACGCAGTATTTT. Encoded protein: CASSLSSGRTDTQYF.